This T cell receptor beta chain was recovered during a study of cytomegalovirus exposure and HLA in healthy donors. Study-level information: Approximately 190 million T cells yielded 120 million or so unique TCR beta sequences, as an earlier analysis found.

Use of 60 Vbeta and 13 Jbeta primers characterized the PCR. TCRdb's copy holds only in-frame clones and misses some; the assay was immunoSEQ multiplex PCR. Of 200,000 or so clones listed, about four fifths are singletons. Whole-study results and caveats: Cytomegalovirus-associated TCR beta chains were listed, numbering roughly 150. Donors belonging to an Asian-associated ancestry cluster reportedly showed fewer N-insertions in productive TCRs than the approximately 670-donor mean, according to what a later analysis found. By HLA locus, TCR association rates varied in a later analysis, with DRB1 showing the most and HLA-C the fewest.

As for this clone: The antigen is not known.

The germline V gene encodes CDR1 SGHTA and CDR2 FQGNSA. The V and J ends lost 5 bases and 9 bases, in that order; junction bases with no gene match: 9. The CDR3 consists of 13 residues. The TCR comes from a woman in her twenties or thirties in good health and CMV-seropositive. Sequencing was performed on PBMCs. The chain joins TRBV7-2 to TRBJ2-7; 8 bases map to TRBD1. DNA of the CDR3: TGTGCCAGCAGCCCGGACAGGGCCGCTGGGCAGTACTTC. It encodes CASSPDRAAGQYF.